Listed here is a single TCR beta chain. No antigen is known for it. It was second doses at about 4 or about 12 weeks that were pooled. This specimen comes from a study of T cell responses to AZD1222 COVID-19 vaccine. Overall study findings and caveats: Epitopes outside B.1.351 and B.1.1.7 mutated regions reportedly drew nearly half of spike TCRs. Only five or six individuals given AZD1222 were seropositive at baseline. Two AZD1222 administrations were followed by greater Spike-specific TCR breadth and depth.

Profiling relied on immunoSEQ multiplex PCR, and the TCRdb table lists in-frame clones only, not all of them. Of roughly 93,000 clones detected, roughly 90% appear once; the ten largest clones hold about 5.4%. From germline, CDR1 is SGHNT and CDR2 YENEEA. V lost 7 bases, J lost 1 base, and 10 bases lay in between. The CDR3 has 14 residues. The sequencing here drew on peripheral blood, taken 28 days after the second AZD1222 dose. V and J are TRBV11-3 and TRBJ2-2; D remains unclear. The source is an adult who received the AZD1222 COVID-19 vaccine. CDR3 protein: CASKGPLNTGELFF. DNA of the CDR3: TGTGCCAGCAAAGGACCCCTGAACACCGGGGAGCTGTTTTTT.